The 9 T cell receptor beta chains reported below all come from one sample, sequenced in a study of T cell responses to AZD1222 COVID-19 vaccine. Profiling relied on immunoSEQ multiplex PCR, and the TCRdb table lists in-frame clones only, not all of them. The data hold under 30,000 clones, with around nine tenths observed a single time. The sample was peripheral blood, taken 28 days after the second AZD1222 dose. These receptor sequences come from an adult who received the AZD1222 COVID-19 vaccine.

V is TRBV3-1 (or the pseudogene TRBV3-2) and J is TRBJ2-7; 10 bases map to TRBD2. This CDR3 region has 14 residues. Germline CDR1 LGHDT, CDR2 YNNKEL (reference sequence). Losses at the gene ends were 6 bases for V and 3 bases for J; bases not matched to a gene: 5. In nucleotides, the CDR3 is TGTGCCAGCAGTTATGGACTAGCGGACTACGAGCAGTACTTC. Translating gives CASSYGLADYEQYF.

The V call is TRBV6-2 or TRBV6-3, the J call TRBJ2-1, with a possible D match to TRBD2 (5 bases). Per germline, CDR1 MNHEY and CDR2 SVGEGT. The CDR3 sequence is 12 residues long. V gave up 6 bases and J gave up 9 bases, with 12 bases separating them. The CDR3, as DNA: TGTGCCAGCAGCCCCGTGAGGGCTGAGCAGTTCTTC. As protein: CASSPVRAEQFF.

The chain employs TRBV2 and TRBJ1-5; no firm D call. The CDR3 is 14 residues long. Trimming cost V 4 bases and J 0 bases, with 7 bases left between them. The germline V gene encodes CDR1 SNHLY and CDR2 FYNNEI. The CDR3 loop reads CASSASISNQPQHF. The CDR3 DNA is TGTGCCAGCAGTGCGTCGATTAGCAATCAGCCCCAGCATTTT. The full variable domain, completed using reference TRBV2 and TRBJ1-5, is EPEVTQTPSHQVTQMGQEVILRCVPISNHLYFYWYRQILGQKVEFLVSFYNNEISEKSEIFDDQFSVERPDGSNFTLKIRSTKLEDSAMYFCASSASISNQPQHFGDGTRLSIL.

The chain couples TRBV18 to TRBJ1-1, with D maybe TRBD1 (6 bases). Deletions cut 2 bases from V and 5 bases from J, with 12 bases between. The CDR3 sequence is 14 residues long. From germline, CDR1 is KGHSH and CDR2 LQKENI. In DNA, the CDR3 is TGTGCCAGCTCACCAAGGACAGCCGAGACTGAAGCTTTCTTT. Protein product: CASSPRTAETEAFF.

The rearrangement links TRBV10-3 to TRBJ1-3, with TRBD1 identical over 7 bases. CDR1 is ENHRY and CDR2 is SYGVKD in the germline V gene. The CDR3 totals 16 residues. The trim removed 9 bases at V and 2 bases at J, leaving 13 bases unmatched. CDR3: CAIRDRLLQAGNTIYF. CDR3 DNA sequence: TGTGCCATTAGGGACAGACTTTTACAAGCTGGAAACACCATATATTTT.

The CDR3 protein is CARGTGGTDTQYF. DNA of the CDR3: TGTGCCCGCGGGACGGGGGGAACAGATACGCAGTATTTT. The rearrangement uses TRBV30 and TRBJ2-3; 7 bases line up with TRBD2. The J segment lost 3 bases and the V segment lost 8 bases, leaving 8 bases of the junction unmatched. The CDR3 extends over 13 amino acids. Germline-derived CDR1 and CDR2 are GTSNPN and SVGIG (reference sequence).

The chain recombines TRBV28 with TRBJ1-5; a weak D match, TRBD1 (5 bases). The CDR3 has 13 residues. Germline assignment: CDR1 MDHEN and CDR2 SYDVKM. Between the trimmed V and J ends, which lost 6 bases and 3 bases, there was a span of 9 bases. This chain's CDR3 is CASSDRVNQPQHF. The CDR3 DNA reads as TGTGCCAGCAGCGACAGAGTCAATCAGCCCCAGCATTTT.

The table lists this clone with a count of one. The chain employs TRBV5-5 and TRBJ2-1; D possibly corresponds to TRBD1 (5 bases). The CDR3 totals 15 residues. V was clipped by 0 bases and J by 4 bases, with 11 bases between them. The V gene's germline CDR1 is SGHKS and CDR2 YYEKEE (reference sequence). The CDR3 nucleotides read TGTGCCAGCAGCTTGGGGGGAACAGGTTACAATGAGCAGTTCTTC. Protein product: CASSLGGTGYNEQFF.

This chain links TRBV28 with TRBJ2-3; 11 positions match TRBD2. This CDR3 contains 18 residues. The V gene's germline CDR1 is MDHEN and CDR2 SYDVKM. The V segment lost 2 bases and the J segment 0 bases; nucleotides outside the gene matches: 7. CDR3 loop: CASSLIAGGVASTDTQYF. Here the CDR3 DNA reads TGTGCCAGCAGTTTAATAGCGGGAGGGGTGGCAAGCACAGATACGCAGTATTTT. The full variable domain, completed using reference TRBV28 and TRBJ2-3, is DVKVTQSSRYLVKRTGEKVFLECVQDMDHENMFWYRQDPGLGLRLIYFSYDVKMKEKGDIPEGYSVSREKKERFSLILESASTNQTSMYLCASSLIAGGVASTDTQYFGPGTRLTVL.